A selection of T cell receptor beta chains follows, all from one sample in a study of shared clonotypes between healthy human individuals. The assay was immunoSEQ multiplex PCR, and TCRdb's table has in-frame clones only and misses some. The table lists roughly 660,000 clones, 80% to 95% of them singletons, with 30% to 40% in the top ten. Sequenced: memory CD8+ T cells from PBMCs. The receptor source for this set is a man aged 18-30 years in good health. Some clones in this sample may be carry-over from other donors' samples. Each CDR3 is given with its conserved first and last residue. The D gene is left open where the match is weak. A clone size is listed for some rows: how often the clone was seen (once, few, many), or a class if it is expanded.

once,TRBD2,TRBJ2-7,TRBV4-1,TGCGCCAGCAGCCAAGTGGTAACTAGCGGGCACTACGAGCAGTACTTC,CASSQVVTSGHYEQYF
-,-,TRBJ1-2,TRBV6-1,TGTGCCATACTAGCCCTGAACGGCGGCTACACCTTC,CAILALNGGYTF
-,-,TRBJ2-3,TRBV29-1,TGCAGCGTTGAGAGCCTTAACCCTAGCACAGATACGCAGTATTTT,CSVESLNPSTDTQYF
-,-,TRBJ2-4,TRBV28,TGTGCCAGCCGGCGGGGACCCAAAAACATTCAGTACTTC,CASRRGPKNIQYF
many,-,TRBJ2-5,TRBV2,TGTGCCAGCAGTGGAGTCCCCCGAGTTGAGACCCAGTACTTC,CASSGVPRVETQYF
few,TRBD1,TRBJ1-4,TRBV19,TGTGCCAGTAGCCGGGACAGGGAAGCAACTAATGAAAAACTGTTTTTT,CASSRDREATNEKLFF
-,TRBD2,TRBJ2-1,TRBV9,TGTGCCAGCAGCGTCGGGCTAGCGGGGGGTAACAATGAGCAGTTCTTC,CASSVGLAGGNNEQFF
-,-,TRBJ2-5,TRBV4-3,TGCGCCAGCAGCCAAGTCTGGAGGCGCCAAGAGACCCAGTACTTC,CASSQVWRRQETQYF
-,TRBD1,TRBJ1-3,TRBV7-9,TGTGCCAGTAGACAGGGGTTGGAAAACACCATATATTTT,CASRQGLENTIYF
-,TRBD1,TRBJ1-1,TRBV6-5,TGTGCCAGCAGTTACTCCCGGGACAGTGAGAACACTGAAGCTTTCTTT,CASSYSRDSENTEAFF
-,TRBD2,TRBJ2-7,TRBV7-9,TGTGCCAGCAGCTCGGGACTAGCGGTCTACGAGCAGTACTTC,CASSSGLAVYEQYF
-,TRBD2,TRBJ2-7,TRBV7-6,TGTGCCAGCAGCTCCCCTAGTGGTGGTAGCGGGAGAGTCTACGAGCAGTACTTC,CASSSPSGGSGRVYEQYF
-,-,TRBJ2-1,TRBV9,TGTGCCAGCCAGTCCTCATGGGCGACGAGCTCCTACAATGAGCAGTTCTTC,CASQSSWATSSYNEQFF
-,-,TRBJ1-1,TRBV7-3,TGTGCCAGCAGCCTCCTCGGAGGGAACACTGAAGCTTTCTTT,CASSLLGGNTEAFF
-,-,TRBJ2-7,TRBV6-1,TGTGCCAGCAGTGATTTAGGCTACGAGCAGTACTTC,CASSDLGYEQYF
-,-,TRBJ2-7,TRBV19,TGTGCCAGTAGTATTCGAGTCCCCTACGAGCAGTACTTC,CASSIRVPYEQYF
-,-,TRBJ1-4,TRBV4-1,TGCGCCAGCAGCGCCACCCCCACTGGAGTCCTAGCAACTAATGAAAAACTGTTTTTT,CASSATPTGVLATNEKLFF
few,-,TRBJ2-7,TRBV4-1,TGCGCCAGCAGCCAGGGGACATGGCCCTACGAGCAGTACTTC,CASSQGTWPYEQYF
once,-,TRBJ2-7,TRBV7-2,TGTGCCAGCAGCTTTGCTGACAGCTCCTACGAGCAGTACTTC,CASSFADSSYEQYF
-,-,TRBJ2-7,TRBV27,TGTGCCAGCAGTTTATCTCCTTCCTTGGGGGCGGGCCACGAGCAGTACTTC,CASSLSPSLGAGHEQYF
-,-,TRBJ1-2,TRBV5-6,TGTGCCAGCAGCTGGGGAGCATCTGGGGACACCTTC,CASSWGASGDTF
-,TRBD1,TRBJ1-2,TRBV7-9,TGTGCCAGCAGCTTAGGGGGACAGCACAGGTATGGCTACACCTTC,CASSLGGQHRYGYTF
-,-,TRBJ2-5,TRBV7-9,TGTGCCAGCAGCCGAGTTGGACAGCAAGAGACCCAGTACTTC,CASSRVGQQETQYF
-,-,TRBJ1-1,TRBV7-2,TGTGCCAGCAGCTTATGGGGAATCGGTATGAACACTGAAGCTTTCTTT,CASSLWGIGMNTEAFF
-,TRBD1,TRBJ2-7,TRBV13,TGTGCCAGCGGACAGGGGGCTGACTACGAGCAGTACTTC,CASGQGADYEQYF
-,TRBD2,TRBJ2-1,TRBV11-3,TGTGCCAGCAGCTTAGGACTAGCTGCCGGTGAGCAGTTCTTC,CASSLGLAAGEQFF
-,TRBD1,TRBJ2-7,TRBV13,TGTGCCAGCAGCTTGACGGACAGGGTCATTTCAGTCGTCTTTAGCTCCTACGAGCAGTACTTC,CASSLTDRVISVVFSSYEQYF
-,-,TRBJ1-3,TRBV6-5,TGTGCCAGCAGTTACTCGGGGGGTGGAAACACCATATATTTT,CASSYSGGGNTIYF